The 32 T cell receptor beta chains below were found in one sample sequenced in a study of T cell repertoires in cytomegalovirus infection. These receptors' targets are unknown. Each CDR3 protein gets one entry after TCRdb re-called the reads with MiXCR. The sample gives 60,000 to 75,000 distinct CDR3 sequences, approximately 22% of which show up once; around 77% is in the top ten. The sequenced sample consisted of PBMCs, sequenced either directly or after in vitro stimulation (not recorded which). These receptors came from a human donor in good health (CMV status not recorded). Some clones in this sample may be carry-over from other donors' samples.

This clonotype was found many times. The J gene is TRBJ1-6, the V gene TRBV7-8, with D unclear. V shed 6 bases and J shed 5 bases, with 20 bases lying between them. Germline lookup yields CDR1 SGHVS and CDR2 FQNEAQ. This CDR3 region has 17 residues. In DNA, the CDR3 is TGTGCCAGCAGGCTGACCTACCCCGTTATCGATAATTCACCCCTCCACTTT. Its protein is CASRLTYPVIDNSPLHF.

This clonotype was detected many times. V gene TRBV7-2 combines with J gene TRBJ2-7; D is uncertain. The germline gives CDR1 SGHTA, CDR2 FQGNSA. V gave up 5 bases and J gave up 0 bases, with 5 bases separating them. The CDR3 consists of 12 residues. The CDR3 nucleotides are TGTGCCAGCAGCGTAAACTCCTACGAGCAGTACTTC. This translates into CASSVNSYEQYF. The full variable domain, its missing parts supplied by reference TRBV7-2 and TRBJ2-7, is GAGVSQSPSNKVTEKGKDVELRCDPISGHTALYWYRQSLGQGLEFLIYFQGNSAPDKSGLPSDRFSAERTGGSVSTLTIQRTQQEDSAVYLCASSVNSYEQYFGPGTRLTVT.

The chain joins TRBV19 to TRBJ2-5; 9 bases match TRBD2. Germline CDR1 reads LNHDA; CDR2 reads SQIVND (reference sequence). The V segment lost 5 bases and the J segment 5 bases; nucleotides outside the gene matches: 12. CDR3 size: 16 residues. CDR3 sequence: CASSRRLADFPETQYF. In nucleotides, the CDR3 is TGTGCCAGTAGTCGACGACTAGCGGATTTCCCGGAGACCCAGTACTTC.

This clonotype was seen repeatedly, ten times or more. The V gene is TRBV7-2, the J gene TRBJ2-5, with TRBD2 identical over 7 bases. Trimming took 2 bases from V and 5 from J; bases not matched to a gene: 2. The germline V gene has CDR1 SGHTA and CDR2 FQGNSA. This CDR3 has 13 residues. CDR3 loop: CASSLSGRETQYF. CDR3 nucleotide sequence: TGTGCCAGCAGCTTATCCGGGAGGGAGACCCAGTACTTC.

This clonotype was counted between two and nine times. This chain joins TRBV12-5 and TRBJ2-3; no clear D gene. CDR3 length: 14 amino acids. The V and J ends lost 4 bases and 4 bases respectively, with 12 bases between them. Germline V gene lookup returns CDR1 LGHNT and CDR2 FRNRAP. The CDR3 sequence is CASGSPSTPDTQYF. DNA of the CDR3: TGTGCTAGTGGTTCGCCCTCGACCCCAGATACGCAGTATTTT.

The rearrangement links TRBV29-1 to TRBJ2-1; the D gene could be TRBD1 or TRBD2 (5 bases each). CDR1 is SQVTM, CDR2 ANQGSEA, per germline. The CDR3 consists of 11 residues. The V end lost 4 bases, the J end lost 7 bases, and 8 bases lay between the germline ends. This chain's CDR3 is CSVGGRNEQFF. The CDR3 DNA reads as TGCAGCGTTGGGGGACGGAATGAGCAGTTCTTC.

The chain joins TRBV12-3 or TRBV12-4 to TRBJ1-2; D perhaps matches TRBD1 (5 bases). The V end lost 5 bases, the J end lost 6 bases, and 19 bases lay between the germline ends. The CDR3 is 15 residues long. Written as DNA, the CDR3 is TGTGCCAGCAGTACTCTCCGGGGGGGGAAGGATGGCTACACCTTC. It specifies CASSTLRGGKDGYTF.

V is TRBV28 and J is TRBJ1-6; tentative D call: TRBD1 (5 bases). V lost 0 bases and J lost 8, with 11 bases in between. Germline CDR1 and CDR2: MDHEN and SYDVKM. CDR3 length: 15 amino acids. CDR3 residues: CASSLWRGTDSPLHF. In DNA form, the CDR3 reads TGTGCCAGCAGTTTATGGCGGGGCACCGATTCACCCCTCCACTTT.

This chain connects TRBV2 to TRBJ1-1, with D uncertain. V was trimmed by 7 bases and J by 1 base, leaving 13 bases between them. This CDR3 contains 14 residues. Germline CDR1 reads SNHLY; CDR2 reads FYNNEI. Here the CDR3 reads CASITPAGNTEAFF. The CDR3 DNA is TGTGCCAGCATCACACCCGCAGGGAACACTGAAGCTTTCTTT.

The rearrangement joins TRBV12-3 or TRBV12-4 to TRBJ1-3; D is unresolved. V was trimmed by 5 bases and J by 6 bases, leaving 17 bases between them. This CDR3 has 15 amino acids. The CDR3, as DNA: TGTGCCAGCAGTACCATGATAGGGAGAGCAAACACCATATATTTT. Translating gives CASSTMIGRANTIYF.

The rearrangement links TRBV6-1 to TRBJ2-2; D unclear. Per germline, CDR1 MNHNS and CDR2 SASEGT. The length of the CDR3 is 14 residues. The V end was cut by 1 base, the J end by 4 bases, with 7 bases between. The CDR3 spells CASSEGTITGELFF. CDR3 coding DNA: TGTGCCAGCAGTGAAGGGACCATCACCGGGGAGCTGTTTTTT.

This chain joins TRBV7-2 and TRBJ1-1; D is possibly TRBD1 (6 bases). This CDR3 comprises 14 residues. Germline loops: CDR1 SGHTA, CDR2 FQGNSA. V lost 6 bases and J lost 3, with 14 bases in between. The CDR3 loop is CASRLDRLHTEAFF. The CDR3 coding sequence is TGTGCCAGCAGACTCGACAGGCTCCACACTGAAGCTTTCTTT. Using reference TRBV7-2 and TRBJ1-1 for the parts outside the CDR3, the full variable domain is GAGVSQSPSNKVTEKGKDVELRCDPISGHTALYWYRQSLGQGLEFLIYFQGNSAPDKSGLPSDRFSAERTGGSVSTLTIQRTQQEDSAVYLCASRLDRLHTEAFFGQGTRLTVV.

J is TRBJ2-7 and V is TRBV5-5; 7 bases are shared with TRBD1. Per the germline V gene, CDR1 is SGHKS and CDR2 is YYEKEE (reference sequence). V was clipped by 0 bases and J by 2 bases; unmatched bases: 2. This CDR3 has 14 residues. CDR3 sequence (DNA): TGTGCCAGCAGCTTGGTACAGGGGACCTACGAGCAGTACTTC. Protein sequence: CASSLVQGTYEQYF.

As regards this clonotype: A much larger clone lies one base from this, so it may be a read error. No conserved phenylalanine or tryptophan is present at the end of the CDR3, so a read error is the likely explanation. The V gene is TRBV7-2, the J gene TRBJ1-2; a possible D gene is TRBD1 (5 bases). Trimming stripped 1 base from V and 4 bases from J, with 13 bases between. Germline-derived CDR1 and CDR2 are SGHTA and FQGNSA. CDR3 length: 15 residues. CDR3 coding DNA: TGTGCCAGCAGCTTAGTGCCAGGGAGAATCTATGGCTACACCTCC. Amino acid sequence: CASSLVPGRIYGYTS.

This clonotype has a single count. The chain carries TRBV29-1 and TRBJ2-3; 8 nucleotides align to TRBD2. Germline loops: CDR1 SQVTM, CDR2 ANQGSEA. Trimming removed 4 bases from V and 2 bases from J; junction bases left unmatched: 11. The CDR3 is 16 amino acids. The CDR3 DNA sequence: TGCAGCGTTGTCCCTTATCTAGCGGGTGCCACAGATACGCAGTATTTT. Protein sequence: CSVVPYLAGATDTQYF.

This clonotype was recorded a few times. The chain has TRBV2 and TRBJ2-6; 8 bases align to TRBD2. The trim removed 4 bases at V and 6 bases at J, leaving 2 bases unmatched. The CDR3 runs to 14 residues. Germline assignment: CDR1 SNHLY and CDR2 FYNNEI. CDR3 amino acids: CASSVGLAANVLTF. CDR3 DNA: TGTGCCAGCAGTGTCGGACTAGCGGCCAACGTCCTGACTTTC.

This rearrangement joins TRBV6-2 or TRBV6-3 to TRBJ2-7, with D maybe TRBD1 (5 bases). Germline V CDR1 and CDR2: MNHEY, SVGEGT. With 5 bases removed from V and 3 bases from J, the gap between germline ends came to 14 bases. The CDR3 sequence is 14 residues long. This chain's CDR3 is CASSLSQGFYEQYF. As DNA, the CDR3 is TGTGCCAGCAGTCTATCTCAGGGATTCTACGAGCAGTACTTC.

This clonotype turned up a few times. The chain links TRBV6-2 or TRBV6-3 to TRBJ2-2, with TRBD2 as a possible D gene (6 bases). Germline V gene data show CDR1 as MNHEY and CDR2 as SVGEGT. Trimming took 6 bases from V and 2 from J, leaving 13 bases between them. This CDR3 spans 15 amino acids. The CDR3 region has the DNA TGTGCCAGCAGGGGGACTGCCCTAAACACCGGGGAGCTGTTTTTT. Protein sequence: CASRGTALNTGELFF.

This chain links TRBV28 with TRBJ2-1; 9 nucleotides align to TRBD2. CDR1 and CDR2 (germline): MDHEN, SYDVKM. This CDR3 has 18 residues. J gave up 4 bases and V 1 base, and 11 bases lay outside the gene matches. The CDR3 spells CASSLSGLASGMYNEQFF. DNA for the CDR3: TGTGCCAGCAGTTTATCCGGTCTGGCTAGCGGGATGTACAATGAGCAGTTCTTC.

The table lists this clonotype with a few counts. The V and J genes are TRBV11-2 and TRBJ1-6; D gene unclear. The CDR3 runs 16 residues. Trimming removed 5 bases at V and 7 bases at J, with 18 bases between. CDR1 is SGHAT, CDR2 FQNNGV, per germline. The CDR3 DNA sequence: TGTGCCAGCAGCCCTGAGAGAGCAGGAGGGAATTCACCCCTCCACTTT. Translating it yields CASSPERAGGNSPLHF.

The table lists this clonotype with many counts. The chain links TRBV7-2 to TRBJ2-7; D ambiguous. This CDR3 has 15 residues. The ends were cut back, 6 bases at V and 9 bases at J, with 24 bases in the middle. Germline V gives CDR1 SGHTA, CDR2 FQGNSA. CDR3 region: CASSSNPTVPTGQYF. CDR3 nucleotide sequence: TGTGCCAGCAGTTCCAATCCGACGGTCCCGACGGGGCAGTACTTC.

This clonotype was observed many times. The chain links TRBV12-3 or TRBV12-4 to TRBJ2-5, with D perhaps TRBD2 (5 bases). The V end lost 0 bases, the J end lost 5 bases, and 7 bases lay between the germline ends. CDR3 length: 13 residues. The CDR3 region has the DNA TGTGCCAGCAGTTTAGCGGGAGTGGAGACCCAGTACTTC. It codes for CASSLAGVETQYF.

This clonotype was seen repeatedly, ten times or more. CDR3: CASSFRLGGAYNEQFF. The CDR3 nucleotides are TGTGCCAGCAGCTTCAGACTAGGGGGGGCCTACAATGAGCAGTTCTTC. The genes are TRBV7-2 and TRBJ2-1; D is possibly TRBD2 (7 bases). The germline V gene encodes CDR1 SGHTA and CDR2 FQGNSA. Trimming cost V 3 bases and J 2 bases, with 14 bases left between them. This CDR3 has 16 amino acids.

The chain carries TRBV19 and TRBJ2-3, with 14 bases matching TRBD2. V lost 5 bases to trimming and J lost 5 bases; unmatched junction nucleotides: 9. This CDR3 is built from 17 residues. Germline V gene lookup returns CDR1 LNHDA and CDR2 SQIVND (reference sequence). CDR3 residues: CASSRGLAGEVRDTQYF. As DNA, the CDR3 is TGTGCCAGTAGTCGGGGACTAGCGGGAGAGGTTAGAGATACGCAGTATTTT. Variable domain in full (rest from reference TRBV19 and TRBJ2-3): DGGITQSPKYLFRKEGQNVTLSCEQNLNHDAMYWYRQDPGQGLRLIYYSQIVNDFQKGDIAEGYSVSREKKESFPLTVTSAQKNPTAFYLCASSRGLAGEVRDTQYFGPGTRLTVL.

V gene TRBV2 combines with J gene TRBJ1-1; D is undetermined. Germline CDR1 SNHLY, CDR2 FYNNEI. CDR3 length equals 14 residues. V lost 3 bases, J lost 4 bases, and 12 bases lay in between. The DNA for the CDR3 is TGTGCCAGCAGTGAGCGGGTGGTGAGCACTGAAGCTTTCTTT. Its protein is CASSERVVSTEAFF.

The chain carries TRBV7-9 and TRBJ2-7, with D uncertain. The CDR3 runs to 13 residues. Germline CDR1 is SEHNR and CDR2 is FQNEAQ (reference sequence). Between the trimmed V and J ends, which lost 4 bases and 3 bases, there was a span of 10 bases. For the CDR3, the DNA is TGTGCCAGCAGCTCCCGAAGCGACTACGAGCAGTACTTC. It codes for CASSSRSDYEQYF.

This clonotype was counted many times. The rearrangement joins TRBV28 to TRBJ2-1, with 13 bases that match TRBD2. Losses at the gene ends were 5 bases for V and 5 bases for J; bases not matched to a gene: 9. The germline V gene encodes CDR1 MDHEN and CDR2 SYDVKM. This CDR3 contains 17 residues. Here the CDR3 DNA reads TGTGCCAGCAGTCGAAGACTAGCGGGAGGCCTACACAATGAGCAGTTCTTC. It translates to CASSRRLAGGLHNEQFF.

There are many counts of this clonotype. One end of the junction fails to match germline, which may point to a read error. The genes are TRBV4-2 and TRBJ1-1; D perhaps matches TRBD1 (6 bases). Germline V CDR1 and CDR2: LGHNA, YNFKEQ. This CDR3 has 13 residues. The CDR3 bases are TGTGCCAGCAGCCAAGAAGAGGGGAGGGGGGTACTCTTT. Its protein is CASSQEEGRGVLF.

The chain is built from TRBV15 and TRBJ2-5; D unresolved. Trimming stripped 10 bases from V and 7 bases from J, with 7 bases between. In germline, CDR1 is LNHNV, CDR2 YYDKDF (reference sequence). This CDR3 is built from 9 residues. For the CDR3, the DNA is TGTGCCAGAAAGGGGACCCAGTACTTC. Translation: CARKGTQYF.

This chain links TRBV9 with TRBJ2-1, with a weak D call TRBD1 (7 bases). V lost 4 bases and J lost 4, with 21 bases in between. The CDR3 loop spans 17 amino acids. The germline gives CDR1 SGDLS, CDR2 YYNGEE. The CDR3: CASSPPPGQGGYNEQFF. DNA of the CDR3: TGTGCCAGCAGCCCACCCCCAGGGCAGGGGGGTTACAATGAGCAGTTCTTC. The full variable domain, with the rest looked up from reference TRBV9 and TRBJ2-1, is DSGVTQTPKHLITATGQRVTLRCSPRSGDLSVYWYQQSLDQGLQFLIQYYNGEERAKGNILERFSAQQFPDLHSELNLSSLELGDSALYFCASSPPPGQGGYNEQFFGPGTRLTVL.

The chain couples TRBV12-3 or TRBV12-4 to TRBJ1-2; tentatively, D is TRBD1 (6 bases). This CDR3 contains 16 residues. The V and J ends lost 6 bases and 0 bases respectively, with 17 bases between them. In DNA, the CDR3 is TGTGCCAGCAGCCTATTACAGGGAATAACTAACTATGGCTACACCTTC. Amino acid sequence: CASSLLQGITNYGYTF.

The chain joins TRBV6-2 or TRBV6-3 to TRBJ2-7; 10 bases align to TRBD1. V lost 5 bases to trimming and J lost 11 bases; unmatched junction nucleotides: 15. There are 15 residues in the CDR3. Germline V gene data show CDR1 as MNHEY and CDR2 as SVGEGT. CDR3 nucleotides: TGTGCCAGCAGTGGGGACAGGGGCCCTCTGTCATTGGAGTACTTC. Translated, it gives CASSGDRGPLSLEYF.